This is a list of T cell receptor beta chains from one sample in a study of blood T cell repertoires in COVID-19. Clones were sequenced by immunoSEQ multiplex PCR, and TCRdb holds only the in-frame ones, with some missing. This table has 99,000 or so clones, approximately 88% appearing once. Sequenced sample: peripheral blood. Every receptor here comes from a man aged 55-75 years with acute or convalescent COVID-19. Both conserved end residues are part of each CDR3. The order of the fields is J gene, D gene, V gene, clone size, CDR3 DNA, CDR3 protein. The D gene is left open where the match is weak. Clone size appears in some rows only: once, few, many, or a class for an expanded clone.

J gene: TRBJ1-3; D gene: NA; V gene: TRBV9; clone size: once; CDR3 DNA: TGTGCCAGCAGCGTAGCCGGGGGTCTGCAGTCTGGAAACACCATATATTTT; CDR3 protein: CASSVAGGLQSGNTIYF
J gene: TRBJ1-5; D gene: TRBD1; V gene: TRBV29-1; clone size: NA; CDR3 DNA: TGCAGCGTGCGACAGGGAATGGATCAGCCCCAGCATTTT; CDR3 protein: CSVRQGMDQPQHF
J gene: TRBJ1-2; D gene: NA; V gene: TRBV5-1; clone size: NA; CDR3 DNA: TGCGCCAGCAGCTGGGGTCAGGGCGGCCCGTCGGGCTACACCTTC; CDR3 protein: CASSWGQGGPSGYTF
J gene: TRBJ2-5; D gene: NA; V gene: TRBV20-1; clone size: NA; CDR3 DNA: TGCAGTGCTAGTAGTGAGCCTAGAGGCGAGACCCAGTACTTC; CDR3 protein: CSASSEPRGETQYF
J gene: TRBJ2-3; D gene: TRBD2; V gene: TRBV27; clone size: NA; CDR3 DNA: TGTGCCAGCAGGTTACTAGCGGCCACAGATACGCAGTATTTT; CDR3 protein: CASRLLAATDTQYF
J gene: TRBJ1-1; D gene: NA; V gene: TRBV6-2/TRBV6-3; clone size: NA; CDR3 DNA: TGTGCCAGCAGTTACTCACGGCAGGGCGAAGCTTTCTTT; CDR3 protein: CASSYSRQGEAFF
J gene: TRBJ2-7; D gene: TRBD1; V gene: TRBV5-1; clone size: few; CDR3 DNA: TGCGCCAGCAGCTTCGACAGGGGAGTTGCCGAGCAGTACTTC; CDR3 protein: CASSFDRGVAEQYF
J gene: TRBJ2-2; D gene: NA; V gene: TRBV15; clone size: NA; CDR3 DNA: TGTGCCACCAGTTCGAGGTCCCCCGGGGAGCTGTTTTTT; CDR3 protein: CATSSRSPGELFF
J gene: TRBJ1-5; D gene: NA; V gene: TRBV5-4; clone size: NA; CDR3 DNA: TGTGCCAGCTCTAGGGGGGGTAATCAGCCCCAGCATTTT; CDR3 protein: CASSRGGNQPQHF
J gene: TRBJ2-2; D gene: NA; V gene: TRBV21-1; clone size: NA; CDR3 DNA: TGTGCCAGCAGCATCGAAGACAGCCCGCGGAACACCGGGGAGCTGTTTTTT; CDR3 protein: CASSIEDSPRNTGELFF
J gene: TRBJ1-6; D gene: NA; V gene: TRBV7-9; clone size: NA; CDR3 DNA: TGTGCCAGCCAAACAGGGTATAATTCACCCCTCCACTTT; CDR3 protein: CASQTGYNSPLHF
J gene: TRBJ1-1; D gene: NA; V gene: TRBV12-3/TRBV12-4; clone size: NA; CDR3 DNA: TGTGCCAGCAGTTTAATGTCGGGTTTTGGAGCTTTCTTT; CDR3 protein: CASSLMSGFGAFF
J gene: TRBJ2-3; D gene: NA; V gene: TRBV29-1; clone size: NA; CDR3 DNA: TGCAGCGCTGGACTGACCACAGATACGCAGTATTTT; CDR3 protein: CSAGLTTDTQYF
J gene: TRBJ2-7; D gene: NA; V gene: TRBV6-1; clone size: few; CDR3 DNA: TGTGCCAGCAGTGAAGGGCAGGGGACAACCTACGAGCAGTACTTC; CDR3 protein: CASSEGQGTTYEQYF
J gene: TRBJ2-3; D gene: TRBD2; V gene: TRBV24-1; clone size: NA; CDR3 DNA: TGTGCCACCAGTGGGACCCTTAGCGGGAGTACAGATACGCAGTATTTT; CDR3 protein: CATSGTLSGSTDTQYF
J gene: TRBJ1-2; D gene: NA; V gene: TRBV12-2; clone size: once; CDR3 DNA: TGTGCAAGTCGCTCCAACAGGGTCAGGGGCTACACCTTC; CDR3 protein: CASRSNRVRGYTF
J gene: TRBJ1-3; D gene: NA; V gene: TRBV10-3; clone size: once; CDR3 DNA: TGTGCCATCAGTACAGGGCCCGGAAACACCATATATTTT; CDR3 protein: CAISTGPGNTIYF
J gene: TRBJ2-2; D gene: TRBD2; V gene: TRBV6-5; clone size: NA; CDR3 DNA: TGTGCCAGCACTAGCGGCACCGGGGAGCTGTTTTTT; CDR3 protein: CASTSGTGELFF
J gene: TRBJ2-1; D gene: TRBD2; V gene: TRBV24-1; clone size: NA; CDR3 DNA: TGTGCCACCAGTGATTTTCGACTAGCGGGAAAAATCTCCTACAATGAGCAGTTCTTC; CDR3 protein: CATSDFRLAGKISYNEQFF
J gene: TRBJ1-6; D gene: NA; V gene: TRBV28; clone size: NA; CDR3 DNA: TGTGCCAGCAGTCCCCCCTCTGAGCGTCGGGCCTATAATTCACCCCTCCACTTT; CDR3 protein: CASSPPSERRAYNSPLHF
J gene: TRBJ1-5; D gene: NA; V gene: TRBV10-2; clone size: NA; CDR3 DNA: TGCGCCAGCAGTGAGGGCAGGGCAAATCAGCCCCAGCATTTT; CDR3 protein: CASSEGRANQPQHF
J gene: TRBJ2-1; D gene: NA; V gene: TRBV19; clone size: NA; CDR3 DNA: TGTGCCAGTAGTGCTTATCAACTCTACAATGAGCAGTTCTTC; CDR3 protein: CASSAYQLYNEQFF
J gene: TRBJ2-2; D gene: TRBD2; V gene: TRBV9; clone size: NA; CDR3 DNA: TGTGCCAGCAGCGCAAGGGGGACTAGCTCCGGGGAGCTGTTTTTT; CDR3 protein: CASSARGTSSGELFF
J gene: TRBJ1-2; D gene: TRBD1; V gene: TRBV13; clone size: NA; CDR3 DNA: TGTGCCAGCAGCGCGGGGGACAGGGAAGGGAATGGCTACACCTTC; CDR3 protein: CASSAGDREGNGYTF
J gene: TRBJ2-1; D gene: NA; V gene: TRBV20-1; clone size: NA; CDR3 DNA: TGCAGTGCTAGTTTTAGTTACTACAATGAGCAGTTCTTC; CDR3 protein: CSASFSYYNEQFF
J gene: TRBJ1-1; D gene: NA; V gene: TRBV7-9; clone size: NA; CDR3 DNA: TGTGCCAGCAGCCAGCGTTGGACTGAAGCTTTCTTT; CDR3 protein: CASSQRWTEAFF
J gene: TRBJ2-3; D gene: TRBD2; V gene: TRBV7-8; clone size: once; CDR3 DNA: TGTGCCAGCAGCTTATCGGGAGGGGTGACAGATACGCAGTATTTT; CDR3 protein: CASSLSGGVTDTQYF
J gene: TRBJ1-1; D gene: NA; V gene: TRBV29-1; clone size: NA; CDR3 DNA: TGCAGCGTTGTATATATGAACACTGAAGCTTTCTTT; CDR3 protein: CSVVYMNTEAFF
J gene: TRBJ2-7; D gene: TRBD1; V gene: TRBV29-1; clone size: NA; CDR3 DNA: TGCAGCGTTGACAGGACAGGAGAGCAGTACTTC; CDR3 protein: CSVDRTGEQYF
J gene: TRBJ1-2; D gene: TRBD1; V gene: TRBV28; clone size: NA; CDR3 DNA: TGTGCCAGCAGTGCGTACAGGGGGCGATTTGGCTACACCTTC; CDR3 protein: CASSAYRGRFGYTF
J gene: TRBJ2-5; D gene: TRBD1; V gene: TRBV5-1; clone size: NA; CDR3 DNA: TGCGCCAGCAGCTCGGACAGGGGCCGCGTCTATGAGACCCAGTACTTC; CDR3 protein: CASSSDRGRVYETQYF
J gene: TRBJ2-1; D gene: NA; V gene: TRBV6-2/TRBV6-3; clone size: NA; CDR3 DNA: TGTGCCAGCAACCCCGGACTAAATGAGCAGTTCTTC; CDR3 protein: CASNPGLNEQFF
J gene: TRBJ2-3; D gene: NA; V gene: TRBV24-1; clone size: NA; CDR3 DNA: TGTGCCACCAGCCCCTGGGGACTCCGAGATACGCAGTATTTT; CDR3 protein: CATSPWGLRDTQYF
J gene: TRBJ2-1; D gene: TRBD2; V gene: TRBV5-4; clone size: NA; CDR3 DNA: TGTGCCAGCAGCTTGGGACTAGCGGACAATGAGCAGTTCTTC; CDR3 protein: CASSLGLADNEQFF
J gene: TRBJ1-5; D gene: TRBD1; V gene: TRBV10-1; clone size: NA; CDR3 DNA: TGCGCCAGCAGTTGGACAGGGGTAGGGAATCAGCCCCAGCATTTT; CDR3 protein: CASSWTGVGNQPQHF
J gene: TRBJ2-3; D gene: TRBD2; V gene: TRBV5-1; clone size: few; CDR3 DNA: TGCGCCAGCAGCTTGGCGGTTGTACTAGCGGAAACAGATACGCAGTATTTT; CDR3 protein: CASSLAVVLAETDTQYF
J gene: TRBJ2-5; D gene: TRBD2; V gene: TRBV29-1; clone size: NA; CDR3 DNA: TGCAGCGTGGGGACTAACTTAAGAGATAGCCAGTACTTC; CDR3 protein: CSVGTNLRDSQYF
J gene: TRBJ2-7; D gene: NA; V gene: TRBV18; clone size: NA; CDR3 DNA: TGTGCCAGCTCACCGACGATGGCCAGGGGAAACGAGCAGTACTTC; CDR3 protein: CASSPTMARGNEQYF
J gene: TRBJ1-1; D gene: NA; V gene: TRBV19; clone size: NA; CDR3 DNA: TGTGCCACGACGACAACCGGGGGAACTGAAGCTTTCTTT; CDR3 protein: CATTTTGGTEAFF
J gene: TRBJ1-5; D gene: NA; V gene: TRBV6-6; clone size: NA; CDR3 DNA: TGTGCCAGCAGCCGGGAGGAGCCCCAGCATTTT; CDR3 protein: CASSREEPQHF
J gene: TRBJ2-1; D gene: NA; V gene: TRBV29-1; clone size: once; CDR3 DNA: TGCAGCGTTGACAGGGCCCTTAATGAGCAGTTCTTC; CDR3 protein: CSVDRALNEQFF
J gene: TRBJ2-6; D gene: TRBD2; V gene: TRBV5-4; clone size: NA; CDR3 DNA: TGTGCCAGCGTCCTCAGCGGGAGGACTTCTGGGGCCAACGTCCTGACTTTC; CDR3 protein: CASVLSGRTSGANVLTF
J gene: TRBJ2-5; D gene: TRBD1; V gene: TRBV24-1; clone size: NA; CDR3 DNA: TGTGCCACCAGTGATTTCGGACAGGGTGGCGAGACCCAGTACTTC; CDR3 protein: CATSDFGQGGETQYF
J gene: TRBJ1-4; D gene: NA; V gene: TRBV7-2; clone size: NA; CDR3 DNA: TGTGCCAGCAGCCTGTTCGCTACGGCTAATGAAAAACTGTTTTTT; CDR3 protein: CASSLFATANEKLFF
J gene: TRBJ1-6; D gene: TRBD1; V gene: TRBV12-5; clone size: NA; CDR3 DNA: TGTGCTAGTGGTCTTCGACAGGGTTATTCACCCCTCCACTTT; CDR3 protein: CASGLRQGYSPLHF
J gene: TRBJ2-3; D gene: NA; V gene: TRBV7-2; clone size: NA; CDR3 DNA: TGTGCCAGCAGCTTAGCGACAGCCCCAGATACGCAGTATTTT; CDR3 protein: CASSLATAPDTQYF
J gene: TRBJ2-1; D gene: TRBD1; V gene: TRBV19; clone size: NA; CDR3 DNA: TGTGCCAGTAGTACACAGGGGGCGCTTATTCACAATGAGCAGTTCTTC; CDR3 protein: CASSTQGALIHNEQFF
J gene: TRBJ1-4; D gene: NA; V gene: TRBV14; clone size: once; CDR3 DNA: TGTGCCAGCAGCCAAGTGCGAGGGTATGAAAAACTGTTTTTT; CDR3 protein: CASSQVRGYEKLFF
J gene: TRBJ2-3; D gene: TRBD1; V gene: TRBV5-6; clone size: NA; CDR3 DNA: TGTGCCAGCAGCCTGGACAGGAGCACAGATACGCAGTATTTT; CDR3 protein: CASSLDRSTDTQYF
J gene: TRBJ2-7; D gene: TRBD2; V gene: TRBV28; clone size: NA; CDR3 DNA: TGTGCCAGCAGACCCGCCGGGACTAACCGTTACGAGCAGTACTTC; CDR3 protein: CASRPAGTNRYEQYF
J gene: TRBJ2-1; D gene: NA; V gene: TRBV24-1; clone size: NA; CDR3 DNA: TGTGCCACCAGTGATTCCTCAGGGTTCGGGCAGTTCTTC; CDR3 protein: CATSDSSGFGQFF
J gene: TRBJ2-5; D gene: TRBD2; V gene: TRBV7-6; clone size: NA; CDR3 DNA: TGTGCCAGCAGCTTAGCGCCGCGGGGGAGATTCCAAGAGACCCAGTACTTC; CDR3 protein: CASSLAPRGRFQETQYF
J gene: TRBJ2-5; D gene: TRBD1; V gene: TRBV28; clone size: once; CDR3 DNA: TGTGCCAGCAGCGACCCGACAGGGACCTCCCAGACCCAGTACTTC; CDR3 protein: CASSDPTGTSQTQYF
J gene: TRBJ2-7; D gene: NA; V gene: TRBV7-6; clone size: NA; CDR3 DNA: TGTGCCAGCAGCCTCCGGGACTCGACCTACGAGCAGTACTTC; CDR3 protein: CASSLRDSTYEQYF
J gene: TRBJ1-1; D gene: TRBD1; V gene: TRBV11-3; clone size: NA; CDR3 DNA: TGTGCCGTCCTACAGGGGGGGGCCACTGAAGCTTTCTTT; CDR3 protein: CAVLQGGATEAFF
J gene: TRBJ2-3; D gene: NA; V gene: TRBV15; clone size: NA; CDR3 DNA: TGTGCCACCAGCAGAGATTTATCACTCACAGCAACAGATACGCAGTATTTT; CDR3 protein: CATSRDLSLTATDTQYF